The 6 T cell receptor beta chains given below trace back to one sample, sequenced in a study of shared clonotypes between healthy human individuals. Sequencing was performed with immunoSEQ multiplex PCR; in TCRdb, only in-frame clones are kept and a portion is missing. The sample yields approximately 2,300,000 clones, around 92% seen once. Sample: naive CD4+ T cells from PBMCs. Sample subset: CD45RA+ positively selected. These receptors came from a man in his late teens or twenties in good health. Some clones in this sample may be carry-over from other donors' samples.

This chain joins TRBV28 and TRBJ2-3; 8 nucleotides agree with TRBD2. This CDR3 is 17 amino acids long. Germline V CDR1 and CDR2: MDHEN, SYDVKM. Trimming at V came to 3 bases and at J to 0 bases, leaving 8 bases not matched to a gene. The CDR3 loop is CASSFLSGTPSTDTQYF. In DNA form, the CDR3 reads TGTGCCAGCAGTTTTCTTAGCGGGACTCCTAGCACAGATACGCAGTATTTT.

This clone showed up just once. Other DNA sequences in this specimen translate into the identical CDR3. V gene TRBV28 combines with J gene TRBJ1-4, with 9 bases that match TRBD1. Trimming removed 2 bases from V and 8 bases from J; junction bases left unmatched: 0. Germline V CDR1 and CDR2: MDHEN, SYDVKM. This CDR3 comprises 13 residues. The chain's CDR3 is CASSLTGGEKLFF. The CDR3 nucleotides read TGTGCCAGCAGTTTAACAGGGGGCGAAAAACTGTTTTTT. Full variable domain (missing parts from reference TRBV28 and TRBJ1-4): DVKVTQSSRYLVKRTGEKVFLECVQDMDHENMFWYRQDPGLGLRLIYFSYDVKMKEKGDIPEGYSVSREKKERFSLILESASTNQTSMYLCASSLTGGEKLFFGSGTQLSVL.

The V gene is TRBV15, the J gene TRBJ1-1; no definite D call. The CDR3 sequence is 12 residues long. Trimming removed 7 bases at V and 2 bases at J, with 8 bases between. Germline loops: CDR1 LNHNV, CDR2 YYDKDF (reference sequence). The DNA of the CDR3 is TGTGCCACCACTACAGACAACACTGAAGCTTTCTTT. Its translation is CATTTDNTEAFF. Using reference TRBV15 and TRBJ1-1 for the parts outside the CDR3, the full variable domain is DAMVIQNPRYQVTQFGKPVTLSCSQTLNHNVMYWYQQKSSQAPKLLFHYYDKDFNNEADTPDNFQSRRPNTSFCFLDIRSPGLGDTAMYLCATTTDNTEAFFGQGTRLTVV.

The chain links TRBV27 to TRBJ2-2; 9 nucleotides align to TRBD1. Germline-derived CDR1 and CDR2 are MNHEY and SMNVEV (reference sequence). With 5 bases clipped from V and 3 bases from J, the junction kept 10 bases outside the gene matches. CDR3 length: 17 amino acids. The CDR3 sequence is CASSLSSGTGYTGELFF. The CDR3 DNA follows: TGTGCCAGCAGTCTTTCCTCCGGGACAGGGTACACCGGGGAGCTGTTTTTT.

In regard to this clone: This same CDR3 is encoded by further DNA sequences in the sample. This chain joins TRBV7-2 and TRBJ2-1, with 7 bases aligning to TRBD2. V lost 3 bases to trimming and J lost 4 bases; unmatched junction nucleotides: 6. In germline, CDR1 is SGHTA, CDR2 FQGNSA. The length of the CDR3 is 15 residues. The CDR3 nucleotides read TGTGCCAGCAGCTTCAGCGGGAACTCGTACAATGAGCAGTTCTTC. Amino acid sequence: CASSFSGNSYNEQFF.

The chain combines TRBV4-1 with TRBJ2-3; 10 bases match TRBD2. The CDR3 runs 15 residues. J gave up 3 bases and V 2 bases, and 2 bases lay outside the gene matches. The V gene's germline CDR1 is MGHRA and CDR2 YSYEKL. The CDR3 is CASSQLAGGTDTQYF. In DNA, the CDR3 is TGCGCCAGCAGCCAATTAGCGGGAGGAACAGATACGCAGTATTTT.